This T cell receptor (beta chain) appears in the sequencing data of a study of long-term antiretroviral therapy in people with HIV. Notes on the study in general: Whereas controls had wider CDR3 length ranges, HIV repertoires had narrower ones. Diversity increased after ART yet remained lower than in transplant donor controls.

This CDR3 region has 15 residues. Germline V gives CDR1 SGHVS, CDR2 FQNEAQ. V dropped 2 bases and J dropped 3 bases, with 13 bases sitting between them. With survey level as its setting, the immunoSEQ assay was v3.0. Produced via immunoSEQ multiplex PCR; TCRdb's table is partial and in-frame only. Here the sample spans around 33,000 clones, around 82% being singletons. As to this clone: What it binds is not known.

Only United States sites treated participants with HIV. The origin of this receptor is a man in his late teens or twenties with HIV. This sequence joins TRBV7-8 and TRBJ1-2; D is possibly TRBD1 (5 bases). The specimen comprised unsorted PBMCs, sampled 0.4 years before starting antiretroviral therapy. In DNA, the CDR3 is TGTGCCAGCAGCTTATTATCCGAAGGGGACTATGGCTACACCTTC. This gives the protein CASSLLSEGDYGYTF.